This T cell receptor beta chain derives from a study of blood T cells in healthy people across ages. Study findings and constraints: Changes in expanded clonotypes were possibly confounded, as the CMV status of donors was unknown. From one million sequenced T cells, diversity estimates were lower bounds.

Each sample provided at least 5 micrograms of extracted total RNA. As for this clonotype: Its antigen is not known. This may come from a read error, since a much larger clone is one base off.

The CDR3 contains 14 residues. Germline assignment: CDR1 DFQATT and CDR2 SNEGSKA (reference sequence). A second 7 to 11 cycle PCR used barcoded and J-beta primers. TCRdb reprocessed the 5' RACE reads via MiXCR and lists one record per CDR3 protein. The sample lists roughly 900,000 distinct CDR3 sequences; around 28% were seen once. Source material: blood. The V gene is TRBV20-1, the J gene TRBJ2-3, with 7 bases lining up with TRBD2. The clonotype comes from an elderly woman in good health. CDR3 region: CGAPGRDYTDTQYF. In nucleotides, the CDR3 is TGCGGTGCTCCCGGACGGGACTACACAGATACGCAGTATTTT.